This T cell receptor (beta chain) was captured by sequencing in a study of control samples from healthy donors and cancer patients. This table comes from immunoSEQ multiplex PCR, and its TCRdb copy is limited to in-frame clones, with some not included. The sample carries about 94,000 clones, about nine tenths recorded once. The CDR3 loop spans 12 amino acids. The V end was cut by 0 bases, the J end by 0 bases, with 2 bases between. Germline V gene lookup returns CDR1 SQVTM and CDR2 ANQGSEA. Sequencing was carried out using blood. The V gene is TRBV29-1, the J gene TRBJ1-2, with no clear D. The TCR was taken from a woman between 18 and 30 years old in good health. CDR3 nucleotide sequence: TGCAGCGTTGAAGAAGCTAACTATGGCTACACCTTC. It yields the protein CSVEEANYGYTF.